This entry lists 30 T cell receptor beta chains sequenced from one sample in a study of regulatory and conventional T cells in RAG deficiency. TCRdb's table, derived via immunoSEQ multiplex PCR, lists solely in-frame clones and lacks some. The sample holds over 10,000 clones; more than 85% are singletons and the top ten take about 1.1%. Blood CD4+ CD25-low CD127-high conventional T cells supplied the genomic DNA template. The same sample was also used in a study of regulatory T cells. This second report adds: Primers: 52 TRBV forward and 13 TRBJ reverse.

The sequenced sample consisted of CD4+ effector T cells sorted from blood. These receptors came from a human donor in good health.

V usage is TRBV23-1 and J usage is TRBJ2-3; 9 bases align to TRBD2. TRBV23-1 is treated as an ORF (open reading frame) with a function not yet certain. The trim removed 1 base at V and 2 bases at J, leaving 7 bases unmatched. CDR3 length equals 17 residues. CDR3 nucleotide sequence: TGCGCCAGCAGTCAATTCCAGCGGGGGGTTCCCACAGATACGCAGTATTTT. It specifies CASSQFQRGVPTDTQYF.

The chain employs TRBV6-5 and TRBJ1-6, with a tentative D call TRBD1 (6 bases). This CDR3 comprises 13 residues. The germline CDR1 and CDR2 sequences are MNHEY and SVGAGI. The V end lost 8 bases, the J end lost 7 bases, and 12 bases lay between the germline ends. CDR3 bases: TGTGCCAGCCGGACAGCGGGGAATTCACCCCTCCACTTT. It codes for CASRTAGNSPLHF.

The rearrangement uses TRBV5-1 and TRBJ2-1, with TRBD1 as a possible D gene (6 bases). Germline assignment: CDR1 SGHRS and CDR2 YFSETQ. The V end was cut by 1 base, the J end by 4 bases, with 12 bases between. The CDR3 spans 15 residues. CDR3 nucleotide sequence: TGCGCCAGCAGCTTGTTGGACAGCGTGTACAATGAGCAGTTCTTC. Amino acids: CASSLLDSVYNEQFF.

The V call is TRBV2, the J call TRBJ1-4; no definite D call. V lost 8 bases and J 8 bases, leaving 9 bases between the germline ends. The CDR3 loop spans 11 amino acids. CDR1 and CDR2 (germline): SNHLY, FYNNEI. The CDR3 DNA reads TGTGCCAGCGCACAGTGGGAAAAACTGTTTTTT. Translation gives CASAQWEKLFF.

The chain recombines TRBV28 with TRBJ1-2; 9 bases agree with TRBD1. Per germline, CDR1 MDHEN and CDR2 SYDVKM. The V gene end was trimmed by 4 bases and the J gene end by 2 bases; junction bases not matched to a gene: 5. The CDR3 loop spans 15 amino acids. The CDR3 nucleotides are TGTGCCAGCAGTTCGGACAGGGGAGACAACTATGGCTACACCTTC. Protein sequence: CASSSDRGDNYGYTF.

This chain joins TRBV28 and TRBJ1-2, with D perhaps matching TRBD1 (6 bases). Trimming removed 1 base from V and 2 bases from J, with 11 bases in between. Germline CDR1 reads MDHEN; CDR2 reads SYDVKM. The CDR3 consists of 15 residues. The CDR3 sequence is CASSLFPGGNYGYTF. DNA for the CDR3: TGTGCCAGCAGTTTATTCCCGGGGGGCAACTATGGCTACACCTTC.

The genes are TRBV18 and TRBJ1-4, with D perhaps matching TRBD1 (5 bases). V dropped 6 bases and J dropped 0 bases, with 11 bases sitting between them. This CDR3 has 15 residues. Looked up from germline, CDR1 is KGHSH and CDR2 is LQKENI. In nucleotides, the CDR3 is TGTGCCAGCTCCCCCCAGGGACCAACTAATGAAAAACTGTTTTTT. Encoded protein: CASSPQGPTNEKLFF.

V gene TRBV5-5 combines with J gene TRBJ2-1; D gene unclear. V lost 3 bases to trimming and J lost 4 bases, with 11 bases between them. Germline-derived CDR1 and CDR2 are SGHKS and YYEKEE (reference sequence). The CDR3 is 14 residues long. CDR3 protein: CASSSKSPYNEQFF. CDR3 in DNA: TGTGCCAGCAGCTCGAAGTCCCCTTACAATGAGCAGTTCTTC.

The chain carries TRBV6-1 and TRBJ2-7; the D gene is possibly TRBD1 (6 bases). This CDR3 has 14 residues. CDR1 and CDR2 (germline): MNHNS, SASEGT. Trimming removed 6 bases from V and 3 bases from J, with 15 bases in between. CDR3 amino acids: CASSHTGPLYEQYF. The CDR3, as DNA: TGTGCCAGCAGCCATACAGGGCCCCTCTACGAGCAGTACTTC.

V usage is TRBV28 and J usage is TRBJ1-1; TRBD1 might be the D (6 bases). Germline V gives CDR1 MDHEN, CDR2 SYDVKM. V was shortened by 6 bases and J by 1 base, with 12 bases between the two germline ends. The CDR3 extends over 14 amino acids. For the CDR3, the DNA is TGTGCCAGCAGGCCTCCGGGACAGAACACTGAAGCTTTCTTT. This gives the protein CASRPPGQNTEAFF.

The chain employs TRBV7-2 and TRBJ2-3; TRBD2 agrees at 7 bases. Trimming cost V 5 bases and J 2 bases; bases outside gene matches: 10. Germline CDR1 and CDR2: SGHTA and FQGNSA. There are 16 residues in the CDR3. CDR3 amino acids: CASSPQSGTVTDTQYF. As DNA, the CDR3 is TGTGCCAGCAGCCCCCAAAGCGGGACTGTCACAGATACGCAGTATTTT.

This clone came up a few times. This chain links TRBV4-1 with TRBJ1-3, with D possibly matching TRBD1 (5 bases). CDR1 is MGHRA, CDR2 YSYEKL, per germline. The CDR3 has 16 amino acids. V gave up 2 bases and J gave up 5 bases, with 16 bases separating them. This CDR3 reads CASSQTPVGGRNTIYF. The DNA for the CDR3 is TGCGCCAGCAGCCAAACCCCTGTTGGGGGGAGAAACACCATATATTTT.

This clone was detected only once. The chain employs TRBV7-2 and TRBJ2-3; tentative D call: TRBD1 (5 bases). Trimming cost V 4 bases and J 4 bases, with 12 bases left between them. This CDR3 is 14 amino acids long. Germline CDR1 SGHTA, CDR2 FQGNSA. The chain's CDR3 is CASSSGLSPDTQYF. CDR3 DNA sequence: TGTGCCAGCAGCTCAGGGCTATCCCCAGATACGCAGTATTTT.

The rearrangement uses TRBV7-9 and TRBJ1-4, with a weak D call TRBD1 (5 bases). Germline values: CDR1 SEHNR, CDR2 FQNEAQ (reference sequence). The CDR3 runs to 14 residues. V was cut by 3 bases and J by 3 bases, with 8 bases left in between. CDR3 loop: CASSFDSANEKLFF. The DNA for the CDR3 is TGTGCCAGCAGCTTTGACAGTGCTAATGAAAAACTGTTTTTT.

J is TRBJ1-5 and V is TRBV6-5; TRBD1 might be the D (5 bases). This CDR3 comprises 14 residues. From germline, CDR1 is MNHEY and CDR2 SVGAGI. Trimming cost V 6 bases and J 1 base, with 10 bases left between them. The CDR3 nucleotides read TGTGCCAGCAGAAACCGGGACAGCAATCAGCCCCAGCATTTT. It specifies CASRNRDSNQPQHF.

CDR3 loop: CASSASGTGRNYEQYF. The CDR3 region has the DNA TGTGCCAGCAGCGCTTCCGGGACAGGTCGGAACTACGAGCAGTACTTC. The rearrangement links TRBV9 to TRBJ2-7; 8 nucleotides agree with TRBD1. CDR1 and CDR2 (germline): SGDLS, YYNGEE. J lost 3 bases, V lost 3 bases, and 11 bases had no gene match. The length of the CDR3 is 16 residues. The full variable domain, rest sourced from reference TRBV9 and TRBJ2-7, is DSGVTQTPKHLITATGQRVTLRCSPRSGDLSVYWYQQSLDQGLQFLIQYYNGEERAKGNILERFSAQQFPDLHSELNLSSLELGDSALYFCASSASGTGRNYEQYFGPGTRLTVT.

The CDR3 DNA follows: TGTGCCAGCAGTGAAACAGGGGTTTGGGAGACCCAGTACTTC. Its translation: CASSETGVWETQYF. The V and J genes are TRBV6-1 and TRBJ2-5; 7 nucleotides agree with TRBD1. This CDR3 has 14 residues. The V gene's germline CDR1 is MNHNS and CDR2 SASEGT. Losses at the gene ends were 2 bases for V and 5 bases for J; bases not matched to a gene: 5.

This clone was seen only once. The gene calls are TRBV11-3 and TRBJ2-1; D not certain. Germline assignment: CDR1 SGHNT and CDR2 YENEEA. The CDR3 runs 14 residues. V was cut by 4 bases and J by 5 bases, with 12 bases left in between. The CDR3 DNA follows: TGTGCCAGCAGCTCCTCCGCCCGGGACAATGAGCAGTTCTTC. Translating it yields CASSSSARDNEQFF. Based on the CDR3 plus reference TRBV11-3 and TRBJ2-1, the full variable domain is EAGVVQSPRYKIIEKKQPVAFWCNPISGHNTLYWYLQNLGQGPELLIRYENEEAVDDSQLPKDRFSAERLKGVDSTLKIQPAELGDSAVYLCASSSSARDNEQFFGPGTRLTVL.

Here the CDR3 reads CASSSTAGVGTDTQYF. In nucleotides, the CDR3 is TGTGCCAGCAGCTCAACAGCGGGAGTCGGTACAGATACGCAGTATTTT. The chain uses TRBV7-3 and TRBJ2-3, with 8 bases identical to TRBD2. The CDR3 is 16 residues long. V lost 4 bases, J lost 3 bases, and 9 bases stayed unmatched. Germline V gene lookup returns CDR1 SGHTA and CDR2 FQGTGA.

The chain uses TRBV5-3 and TRBJ1-3; 7 bases map to TRBD1. TRBV5-3 counts as an open reading frame of uncertain function. J lost 11 bases, V lost 0 bases, and 14 bases had no gene match. The CDR3 is 16 amino acids. As DNA, the CDR3 is TGTGCCAGAAGCTTGGTTGGGTGCAGGGGGTTAAGTTCCATATATTTT. It is translated as CARSLVGCRGLSSIYF.

This clone was counted once. The CDR3 coding sequence is TGTGCCTGGATGGCCAGAAACACTGAAGCTTTCTTT. It encodes CAWMARNTEAFF. The rearrangement joins TRBV30 to TRBJ1-1; D is ambiguous. The germline gives CDR1 GTSNPN, CDR2 SVGIG (reference sequence). V lost 4 bases and J 2 bases, leaving 8 bases between the germline ends. The CDR3 runs 12 residues.

This chain connects TRBV5-1 to TRBJ1-1; unclear D gene. This CDR3 comprises 14 residues. Germline values: CDR1 SGHRS, CDR2 YFSETQ. Deletions cut 0 bases from V and 1 base from J, with 7 bases between. The CDR3 here is CASSLGASNTEAFF. The DNA of the CDR3 is TGCGCCAGCAGCTTGGGAGCCTCGAACACTGAAGCTTTCTTT. The full variable domain, with the rest looked up from reference TRBV5-1 and TRBJ1-1, is KAGVTQTPRYLIKTRGQQVTLSCSPISGHRSVSWYQQTPGQGLQFLFEYFSETQRNKGNFPGRFSGRQFSNSRSEMNVSTLELGDSALYLCASSLGASNTEAFFGQGTRLTVV.

The chain uses TRBV9 and TRBJ2-5; no reliable D call. V lost 3 bases to trimming and J lost 2 bases, with 17 bases between them. The germline V gene has CDR1 SGDLS and CDR2 YYNGEE. This CDR3 region has 16 residues. The CDR3 region has the DNA TGTGCCAGCAGCGAGGCTATTAATCTCAAGCAAGAGACCCAGTACTTC. Amino acids: CASSEAINLKQETQYF.

The chain has TRBV18 and TRBJ1-4; a weak D match, TRBD1 (6 bases). Trimming shortened V by 3 bases and J by 6 bases, and 14 bases separated the two germline ends. CDR1 is KGHSH and CDR2 is LQKENI in the germline V gene. The CDR3 contains 15 residues. DNA of the CDR3: TGTGCCAGCTCACCGTTCGGGGGGCGAGATGAAAAACTGTTTTTT. Amino acid sequence: CASSPFGGRDEKLFF.

J is TRBJ1-2 and V is TRBV5-1; perhaps TRBD1 as D (6 bases). Trimming left V 0 bases short and J 8 bases short, with 14 bases between. The length of the CDR3 is 14 residues. Per germline, CDR1 SGHRS and CDR2 YFSETQ. The CDR3 region is CASSLVQGIVGYTF. DNA for the CDR3: TGCGCCAGCAGCTTGGTTCAGGGGATCGTCGGCTACACCTTC. The full variable domain, rest sourced from reference TRBV5-1 and TRBJ1-2, is KAGVTQTPRYLIKTRGQQVTLSCSPISGHRSVSWYQQTPGQGLQFLFEYFSETQRNKGNFPGRFSGRQFSNSRSEMNVSTLELGDSALYLCASSLVQGIVGYTFGSGTRLTVV.

This clone was seen a handful of times. The chain recombines TRBV7-9 with TRBJ2-7, with no clear D. The ends were cut back, 5 bases at V and 2 bases at J, with 10 bases in the middle. This CDR3 is built from 13 residues. The V gene's germline CDR1 is SEHNR and CDR2 FQNEAQ (reference sequence). CDR3 in DNA: TGTGCCAGCAGCCCCAAGGGTCCCTACGAGCAGTACTTC. Protein: CASSPKGPYEQYF.

This clone was found a few times. The J gene is TRBJ2-7, the V gene TRBV18; possible D gene TRBD1, 5 bases. This CDR3 region has 12 residues. Germline CDR1 reads KGHSH; CDR2 reads LQKENI. Trimming cost V 4 bases and J 8 bases, with 12 bases left between them. For the CDR3, the DNA is TGTGCCAGCTCACAACGGACGGACAAGCAGTACTTC. Translated: CASSQRTDKQYF.

The genes are TRBV18 and TRBJ2-3; TRBD2 matches 10 bases. The trim removed 4 bases at V and 4 bases at J, leaving 2 bases unmatched. CDR1 is KGHSH and CDR2 is LQKENI in the germline V gene. The CDR3 is made up of 14 amino acids. The CDR3 sequence: CASSRAGGPDTQYF. In nucleotides, the CDR3 is TGTGCCAGCTCACGAGCGGGGGGGCCAGATACGCAGTATTTT. Full variable domain (missing parts from reference TRBV18 and TRBJ2-3): NAGVMQNPRHLVRRRGQEARLRCSPMKGHSHVYWYRQLPEEGLKFMVYLQKENIIDESGMPKERFSAEFPKEGPSILRIQQVVRGDSAAYFCASSRAGGPDTQYFGPGTRLTVL.

The count of this clone is one. V usage is TRBV6-1 and J usage is TRBJ2-6, with a tentative D call TRBD1 (5 bases). Trimming removed 5 bases at V and 0 bases at J, with 8 bases between. Germline-derived CDR1 and CDR2 are MNHNS and SASEGT. This CDR3 is 15 amino acids long. The CDR3 sequence is CASSTTGSGANVLTF. CDR3 nucleotide sequence: TGTGCCAGCAGTACCACAGGCTCTGGGGCCAACGTCCTGACTTTC.

The chain carries TRBV28 and TRBJ2-1; 8 bases match TRBD1. The V gene's germline CDR1 is MDHEN and CDR2 SYDVKM. V was clipped by 10 bases and J by 4 bases; unmatched bases: 6. The CDR3 loop spans 13 amino acids. The chain's CDR3 is CATGQGPYNEQFF. The CDR3 region has the DNA TGTGCCACAGGACAGGGCCCATACAATGAGCAGTTCTTC.